This passage covers 2 T cell receptor beta chains from one sample sequenced in a study of shared clonotypes between healthy human individuals. Profiling relied on immunoSEQ multiplex PCR, and the TCRdb table lists in-frame clones only, not all of them. The table includes approximately 1,000,000 clones, more than 75% detected once. Sequencing input: memory CD4+ T cells from PBMCs. Subset indicated: CD45RA-negative fraction. The receptors were sampled from a man aged 18 to 29 in good health. Some clones in this sample may be carry-over from other donors' samples.

Notes on this clone: Other DNA sequences from this sample encode an identical CDR3 as well. This chain joins TRBV5-6 and TRBJ2-5; no firm D call. The CDR3 runs to 12 residues. The V end was cut by 0 bases, the J end by 5 bases, with 5 bases between. Germline lookup yields CDR1 SGHDT and CDR2 YYEEEE. CDR3 in amino acids: CASSLVGETQYF. CDR3 nucleotides: TGTGCCAGCAGCTTGGTTGGTGAGACCCAGTACTTC.

The gene calls are TRBV5-4 and TRBJ2-7; 10 nucleotides agree with TRBD1. CDR1 SGHNT and CDR2 YYREEE come from the germline V gene (reference sequence). V lost 0 bases, J lost 3 bases, and 6 bases stayed unmatched. The CDR3 is made up of 16 amino acids. Written as DNA, the CDR3 is TGTGCCAGCAGCTTGGCTCCATGGACAGGGGGCTACGAGCAGTACTTC. Protein sequence: CASSLAPWTGGYEQYF.